These T cell receptor beta chains were read from a single sample in a study of T cells after yellow fever vaccination. TCRdb used MiXCR to reprocess the 5' RACE reads, holding one entry per CDR3 protein. The sample shows 95,000 to 150,000 distinct CDR3 sequences, approximately 14% of them seen only once. The sample here was CD8+ T cells sorted from PBMCs, taken 5 days after the yellow fever booster vaccination. Receptors were obtained from a man younger than 30 who received the YFV17D yellow fever vaccine. Each CDR3 is given with its conserved first and last residue. Each record gives: D gene, clone size, CDR3 length, V gene, J gene, CDR3 protein, CDR3 DNA. D genes are given only for firm matches. Size values are once, few and many counts, or a class for expanded clones, and some rows have none.

-	-	13	TRBV12-3/TRBV12-4	TRBJ2-1	CASSLGWRNEQFF	TGTGCCAGCAGTTTAGGGTGGAGGAATGAGCAGTTCTTC
-	few	16	TRBV20-1	TRBJ2-6	CSASRGGGSGANVLTF	TGCAGTGCTAGCCGTGGAGGCGGGTCTGGGGCCAACGTCCTGACTTTC
TRBD2	few	16	TRBV7-3	TRBJ2-3	CASSPTAIAGVDTQYF	TGTGCCAGCAGCCCTACCGCCATAGCGGGGGTAGATACGCAGTATTTT
-	-	15	TRBV5-1	TRBJ2-3	CASSPDRRGTDTQYF	TGCGCCAGCAGCCCGGACAGGAGGGGGACAGATACGCAGTATTTT
TRBD1	few	15	TRBV5-1	TRBJ1-2	CASSLAGTGGYGYTF	TGCGCCAGCAGCTTGGCCGGGACAGGGGGCTATGGCTACACCTTC
TRBD1	many	15	TRBV7-8	TRBJ2-2	CASSLRTGGSGELFF	TGTGCCAGCAGCCTACGGACAGGGGGGTCCGGGGAGCTGTTTTTT
-	-	15	TRBV7-9	TRBJ1-1	CASTWTGQLADGAFF	TGTGCCAGCACCTGGACCGGCCAGCTCGCGGACGGAGCTTTCTTT
TRBD1	few	14	TRBV12-3/TRBV12-4	TRBJ2-5	CASSWTGQQETQYF	TGTGCCAGCAGTTGGACGGGACAGCAAGAGACCCAGTACTTC
TRBD1	-	15	TRBV5-6	TRBJ2-7	CASRDRDRGINEQYF	TGTGCCAGCAGGGACCGGGACAGGGGTATCAACGAGCAGTACTTC
-	few	15	TRBV9	TRBJ2-2	CASSVQSVNTGELFF	TGTGCCAGCAGCGTACAGAGCGTGAACACCGGGGAGCTGTTTTTT
TRBD2	-	20	TRBV18	TRBJ2-5	CASSPYRLALASWGGETQYF	TGTGCCAGCTCACCATACCGACTAGCGCTCGCCTCATGGGGGGGAGAGACCCAGTACTTC
-	-	15	TRBV7-2	TRBJ2-1	CASSWDGLTYNEQFF	TGTGCCAGCAGTTGGGACGGATTAACCTACAATGAGCAGTTCTTC
TRBD2	many	17	TRBV7-6	TRBJ2-1	CASSERLAGVLYNEQFF	TGTGCCAGCAGCGAAAGACTAGCGGGGGTTCTTTACAATGAGCAGTTCTTC
TRBD1	-	15	TRBV28	TRBJ1-6	CASSSDREYNSPLHF	TGTGCCAGCAGTTCGGACAGGGAGTATAATTCACCCCTCCACTTT
TRBD1	many	15	TRBV12-3/TRBV12-4	TRBJ2-5	CASSLGQGAIETQYF	TGTGCCAGCAGTTTGGGTCAGGGGGCAATAGAGACCCAGTACTTC
-	-	13	TRBV3-2	TRBJ1-2	CASSQRGGRGYTF	TGTGCCAGCAGCCAAAGGGGGGGACGGGGCTACACCTTC
-	few	15	TRBV20-1	TRBJ2-1	CSARMWGGPYNEQFF	TGCAGTGCCAGGATGTGGGGGGGCCCCTACAATGAGCAGTTCTTC
-	-	15	TRBV5-1	TRBJ1-5	CASSLTGLGSQPQHF	TGCGCCAGCAGCTTGACAGGTCTCGGAAGTCAGCCCCAGCATTTT
-	-	13	TRBV2	TRBJ2-7	CASGSVGTYEQYF	TGTGCCAGCGGTAGTGTCGGTACCTACGAGCAGTACTTC
-	-	15	TRBV6-5	TRBJ2-2	CASSSMGPNTGELFF	TGTGCCAGCAGTTCCATGGGTCCCAACACCGGGGAGCTGTTTTTT
-	many	13	TRBV27	TRBJ2-7	CASSLSPRGEQYF	TGTGCCAGCAGTTTATCCCCTCGGGGCGAGCAGTACTTC
TRBD1	few	15	TRBV5-6	TRBJ1-1	CASSTRTGWVTEAFF	TGTGCCAGCAGCACTCGGACAGGGTGGGTCACTGAAGCTTTCTTT
-	few	15	TRBV9	TRBJ1-1	CASSVGGGGYTEAFF	TGTGCCAGCAGCGTAGGAGGCGGAGGGTACACTGAAGCTTTCTTT
-	few	16	TRBV3-1	TRBJ2-1	CASSQEEGEDYNEQFF	TGTGCCAGCAGCCAAGAGGAAGGGGAGGACTACAATGAGCAGTTCTTC
TRBD1	-	14	TRBV13	TRBJ1-2	CASSTRTGNYGYTF	TGTGCCAGCAGCACCCGGACAGGCAACTATGGCTACACCTTC
-	few	13	TRBV30	TRBJ1-2	CAWSVTGYYGYTF	TGTGCCTGGAGTGTAACGGGATACTATGGCTACACCTTC
-	few	13	TRBV6-5	TRBJ2-3	CASSSMSRDTQYF	TGTGCCAGCAGCTCAATGTCGCGAGATACGCAGTATTTT
-	few	11	TRBV20-1	TRBJ2-7	CSATDALEQYF	TGCAGTGCCACAGACGCCCTGGAGCAGTACTTC
-	few	15	TRBV11-2	TRBJ2-2	CASSSALSTTGELFF	TGTGCCAGCAGCTCCGCCTTGTCTACCACCGGGGAGCTGTTTTTT
-	-	12	TRBV9	TRBJ1-1	CASKKMNTEAFF	TGTGCCAGCAAAAAAATGAACACTGAAGCTTTCTTT
-	few	13	TRBV7-9	TRBJ2-2	CASRIIHTGELFF	TGTGCCAGCAGGATCATTCACACCGGGGAGCTGTTTTTT
TRBD1	few	19	TRBV12-3/TRBV12-4	TRBJ2-2	CASSLLTGGMQTNTGELFF	TGTGCCAGCAGCCTACTTACAGGGGGAATGCAGACGAACACCGGGGAGCTGTTTTTT
TRBD1	many	16	TRBV25-1	TRBJ1-1	CASSPGLGQGSAEAFF	TGTGCCAGCAGTCCCGGACTCGGACAGGGATCCGCTGAAGCTTTCTTT
-	-	16	TRBV7-9	TRBJ2-2	CASSLDSYANTGELFF	TGTGCCAGCAGCTTAGACTCATACGCGAACACCGGGGAGCTGTTTTTT
TRBD2	-	13	TRBV6-4	TRBJ2-1	CASSALAGNEQFF	TGTGCCAGCAGTGCACTAGCGGGGAATGAGCAGTTCTTC
-	few	14	TRBV7-9	TRBJ2-6	CASSLGPGANVLTF	TGTGCCAGCAGCTTGGGGCCTGGGGCCAACGTCCTGACTTTC
-	once	13	TRBV18	TRBJ1-2	CASSLKGLDGYTF	TGTGCCAGCTCACTGAAGGGCTTGGATGGCTACACCTTC
-	-	15	TRBV5-1	TRBJ1-1	CASSASRGEGTEAFF	TGCGCCAGCAGCGCGAGTCGAGGGGAGGGCACTGAAGCTTTCTTT
-	-	12	TRBV12-3/TRBV12-4	TRBJ2-2	CASSFGSGELFF	TGTGCCAGCAGTTTCGGGTCCGGGGAGCTGTTTTTT
-	few	15	TRBV4-1	TRBJ2-5	CASSQGDGGQETQYF	TGCGCCAGCAGCCAAGGGGACGGAGGGCAAGAGACCCAGTACTTC
-	-	15	TRBV7-2	TRBJ2-6	CASSTRTGAANVLTF	TGTGCCAGCAGCACGCGGACCGGCGCGGCCAACGTCCTGACTTTC
-	few	12	TRBV4-3	TRBJ1-1	CASSQGGYEAFF	TGCGCCAGCAGCCAAGGGGGTTATGAAGCTTTCTTT
TRBD2	-	19	TRBV5-1	TRBJ2-7	CASKTSPSGGFPTSYEQYF	TGCGCCAGCAAAACCTCCCCTAGCGGGGGGTTTCCGACCTCCTACGAGCAGTACTTC
-	many	11	TRBV9	TRBJ2-3	CASSYADTQYF	TGTGCCAGCAGCTACGCAGATACGCAGTATTTT
-	few	16	TRBV11-2	TRBJ2-3	CASSTRPRTYTDTQYF	TGTGCCAGCAGCACCCGCCCCCGAACTTACACAGATACGCAGTATTTT
TRBD1	-	14	TRBV13	TRBJ2-5	CASSLDRGGETQYF	TGTGCCAGCAGCTTAGACAGGGGTGGAGAGACCCAGTACTTC
-	-	14	TRBV5-6	TRBJ1-2	CASSLGQLGYGYTF	TGTGCCAGCAGCTTGGGACAGTTGGGCTATGGCTACACCTTC
-	-	15	TRBV10-3	TRBJ2-3	CASSSSGASTDTQYF	TGTGCCAGCTCATCCTCGGGGGCGAGCACAGATACGCAGTATTTT
TRBD1	-	14	TRBV20-1	TRBJ1-1	CSARIIGQGAEAFF	TGCAGTGCTAGAATTATAGGACAGGGGGCTGAAGCTTTCTTT
-	few	13	TRBV11-2	TRBJ1-5	CASSFRGNQPQHF	TGTGCCAGCAGCTTTCGCGGCAATCAGCCCCAGCATTTT